This TCR beta chain originates from a study of prognosis after radiotherapy for stage I lung cancer. Study observations and caveats: The tumor specificity of expanded TCR clones remained undetermined. Lower post-radiation Shannon entropy was seen in patients who went on to develop distant metastases.

A word on this clonotype: Its antigen is still unknown.

The study amplified the TCR beta CDR3 region from genomic DNA. This amplification was carried out by two rounds of multiplex PCR. Primers targeting each individual TRBV and TRBJ gene were applied in first-round PCR. TCRdb ran MiXCR on the multiplex PCR reads and lists one entry per CDR3 protein. The table lists 14,000 or so distinct CDR3 sequences, roughly 50% of them singletons. CDR3 length equals 16 residues. V dropped 3 bases and J dropped 5; count of bases not matched to a gene: 5. Germline CDR1 and CDR2: DFQATT and SNEGSKA (reference sequence). V gene TRBV20-1 combines with J gene TRBJ2-2; 14 positions match TRBD2. This TCR was recovered from a donor of 50 years or more with non-small cell lung cancer. The sequenced sample was PBMCs, obtained before or after stereotactic body radiation therapy (not recorded which). DNA of the CDR3: TGCAGTGCTAGCGGACTAGCGGGAGGTGGGACCGGGGAGCTGTTTTTT. Its translation is CSASGLAGGGTGELFF.